Listed below are T cell receptor beta chains from one sample, sequenced in a study of patients and donors after allogeneic stem cell transplantation. TCRdb re-called the RT-PCR reads with MiXCR, one entry per CDR3 protein. The table lists about 210,000 distinct CDR3 sequences, about 38% of them singletons. The sample consisted of blood, either unsorted or a sorted T cell fraction (not recorded which). The receptors come from a human donor who was either an allogeneic HSCT recipient or a stem cell or donor lymphocyte infusion donor (not recorded which). It is not recorded whose cells these are; they may come from a transplant donor. Both conserved end residues are part of each CDR3.

v_gene: TRBV15
CDR3aa: CATSPRTEPTEAFF

v_gene: TRBV27
CDR3aa: CASSPSTGSPEAFF

v_gene: TRBV18
CDR3aa: CASSPFGAGNSPLHF

v_gene: TRBV18
CDR3aa: CASSPSSYEQYF

v_gene: TRBV4-1
CDR3aa: CASSHPLYGTGGTEAFF

v_gene: TRBV5-1
CDR3aa: CASSFGTVLDEQYF

v_gene: TRBV5-1
CDR3aa: CASSLDGTNQPQHF

v_gene: TRBV13
CDR3aa: CASSPGLPPDTIYF

v_gene: TRBV7-9
CDR3aa: CASSFNRVEELFF

v_gene: TRBV5-6
CDR3aa: CASRKVGNYEQYF

v_gene: TRBV12-3/TRBV12-4
CDR3aa: CASSLVRWEAFF

v_gene: TRBV20-1
CDR3aa: CSASRLSKGYTF

v_gene: TRBV6-1
CDR3aa: CASSDVGAGYTF

v_gene: TRBV5-5
CDR3aa: CASSSYPTADTQYF

v_gene: TRBV5-1
CDR3aa: CASSLAPGGGYTF

v_gene: TRBV28
CDR3aa: CASRIGTGYGYTF

v_gene: TRBV27
CDR3aa: CASSLAGPTSYEQYF

v_gene: TRBV20-1
CDR3aa: CSAQVENTQYF

v_gene: TRBV10-3
CDR3aa: CAISVEVGGAQPQHF

v_gene: TRBV19
CDR3aa: CASSINRNTEAFF

v_gene: TRBV20-1
CDR3aa: CSARDPRLVKNTGELFF

v_gene: TRBV21-1
CDR3aa: CASRSCRDQPQHF

v_gene: TRBV4-1
CDR3aa: CASSQDYGELFF

v_gene: TRBV29-1
CDR3aa: CSVHRQLNTEAFF

v_gene: TRBV30
CDR3aa: CAWSTGGTNEKLFF

v_gene: TRBV6-5
CDR3aa: CASSSSGQGLREQYF

v_gene: TRBV28
CDR3aa: CASTTGGRFLPLHF